Following are 25 T cell receptor beta chains from one sample sequenced in a study of T-cell memory formation after mild COVID-19 (dated by TCRdb to 2020 to 2022). The method behind the library was 5' RACE. This sample was sequenced with an Illumina NovaSeq 6000. TCRdb reran the public reads through fastp at Q25 and MiXCR, keeping productive beta chains. Every distinct CDR3 protein forms one entry, paired with its most common genes and DNA. The sample contains under 400,000 distinct CDR3 sequences, over 20% of them found a single time. The ten most abundant clones make up roughly an eighth of the sample. Material: PBMCs or a T cell subset sorted from them (not recorded which). These receptors were collected from an adult woman who had mild COVID-19 (a few samples of this study predate the infection). The sample titles of this study are shuffled in the database, so cell type and time point are left out; the donor was told from shared clones.

The chain uses TRBV6-5 and TRBJ2-7; possibly TRBD2 for D (6 bases). Between the trimmed V and J ends, which lost 2 bases and 2 bases, there was a span of 10 bases. The V gene's germline CDR1 is MNHEY and CDR2 SVGAGI. The CDR3 loop spans 14 amino acids. The CDR3: CASSYVAGPYEQYF. CDR3 DNA: TGTGCCAGCAGTTACGTTGCGGGGCCCTACGAGCAGTACTTC.

This chain connects TRBV7-9 to TRBJ1-1, with 10 positions matching TRBD1. Losses at the gene ends were 5 bases for V and 10 bases for J; bases not matched to a gene: 25. The V gene's germline CDR1 is SEHNR and CDR2 FQNEAQ (reference sequence). The CDR3 extends over 19 amino acids. CDR3 loop: CASSLASDQTGGRGFGAFF. The CDR3 region has the DNA TGTGCCAGCAGCCTGGCGTCTGACCAGACAGGGGGCCGGGGTTTCGGAGCTTTCTTT. The full variable domain, in which reference TRBV7-9 and TRBJ1-1 provide the parts outside the CDR3, is DTGVSQNPRHKITKRGQNVTFRCDPISEHNRLYWYRQTLGQGPEFLTYFQNEAQLEKSRLLSDRFSAERPKGSFSTLEIQRTEQGDSAMYLCASSLASDQTGGRGFGAFFGQGTRLTVV.

This clonotype was seen only a few times. The chain employs TRBV3-1 and TRBJ2-1; no clear D gene. The CDR3 spans 9 residues. Per germline, CDR1 LGHDT and CDR2 YNNKEL (reference sequence). V was trimmed by 8 bases and J by 8 bases, leaving 4 bases between them. The CDR3 sequence is CASSHEQFF. In nucleotides, the CDR3 is TGTGCCAGCTCACATGAGCAGTTCTTC.

This clonotype was found a few times. The V call is TRBV6-6, the J call TRBJ2-3, with 8 bases that match TRBD1. Unmatched junction bases numbered 5, after V lost 2 bases and J lost 4 bases. The germline CDR1 and CDR2 sequences are MNHNY and SVGAGI (reference sequence). This CDR3 comprises 15 residues. CDR3 region: CASSYHGQGADTQYF. CDR3 DNA: TGTGCCAGCAGTTACCATGGACAGGGTGCAGATACGCAGTATTTT.

This clonotype was seen more than once but under ten times. The chain couples TRBV12-3 or TRBV12-4 to TRBJ2-2, with 9 bases that match TRBD1. V gave up 5 bases and J gave up 5 bases; unmatched junction bases: 3. The CDR3 length is 14 residues. Here the CDR3 DNA reads TGTGCCAGCAGTCGGACAGGGGAAACCGGGGAGCTGTTTTTT. Residues: CASSRTGETGELFF.

V and J are TRBV24-1 and TRBJ2-5, with no clear D. The CDR3 is made up of 16 amino acids. Germline values: CDR1 KGHDR, CDR2 SFDVKD. Trimming pared 7 bases from V and 0 bases from J, leaving 17 bases between. CDR3 sequence: CATSTTFDGYQETQYF. CDR3 DNA: TGTGCCACCAGCACAACTTTCGACGGTTACCAAGAGACCCAGTACTTC.

This clonotype was detected many times. The chain uses TRBV7-9 and TRBJ2-7; 8 bases map to TRBD1. The junction had 3 bases not matched to a gene; V was cut back by 2 bases and J by 3 bases. CDR3 length: 14 amino acids. CDR1 is SEHNR, CDR2 FQNEAQ, per germline (reference sequence). CDR3 region: CASSLLTGVYEQYF. The CDR3, as DNA: TGTGCCAGCAGCTTATTGACAGGGGTCTACGAGCAGTACTTC.

This clonotype was detected only a few times. The chain has TRBV5-1 and TRBJ2-7; 8 nucleotides line up with TRBD1. Germline V gene lookup returns CDR1 SGHRS and CDR2 YFSETQ. The CDR3 runs 14 residues. V lost 1 base and J lost 2; bases outside the gene matches: 2. The CDR3 nucleotides are TGCGCCAGCAGCTTGAGGACAGGGCCCTACGAGCAGTACTTC. Protein sequence: CASSLRTGPYEQYF. Using reference TRBV5-1 and TRBJ2-7 for the parts outside the CDR3, the full variable domain is KAGVTQTPRYLIKTRGQQVTLSCSPISGHRSVSWYQQTPGQGLQFLFEYFSETQRNKGNFPGRFSGRQFSNSRSEMNVSTLELGDSALYLCASSLRTGPYEQYFGPGTRLTVT.

V usage is TRBV12-3 or TRBV12-4 and J usage is TRBJ1-1; no definite D call. V lost 6 bases and J 2 bases, leaving 13 bases between the germline ends. The CDR3 runs 14 residues. The CDR3 protein is CASSWGGINTEAFF. The CDR3 region has the DNA TGTGCCAGCAGCTGGGGTGGCATCAACACTGAAGCTTTCTTT.

This clonotype was found a few times. The chain uses TRBV29-1 and TRBJ1-1; TRBD1 matches 10 bases. There are 12 residues in the CDR3. The ends lost 6 bases at V and 8 bases at J; junction bases unmatched: 6. Germline V CDR1 and CDR2: SQVTM, ANQGSEA. CDR3 sequence: CSVADRGLEAFF. Here the CDR3 DNA reads TGCAGCGTCGCTGACAGGGGGCTAGAAGCTTTCTTT.

This clonotype turned up a few times. The CDR3 coding sequence is TGCAGTGCCGAGGGGGGGACTAGCGCTATCCAAGAGACCCAGTACTTC. The encoded protein is CSAEGGTSAIQETQYF. The chain has TRBV20-1 and TRBJ2-5; 10 bases line up with TRBD2. Germline CDR1 is DFQATT and CDR2 is SNEGSKA (reference sequence). The CDR3 runs to 16 residues. With V trimmed by 6 bases and J by 1 base, 11 bases remained unmatched.

This clonotype showed up just a few times. The chain has TRBV5-1 and TRBJ1-3; D call uncertain. The germline CDR1 and CDR2 sequences are SGHRS and YFSETQ. Trimming cost V 2 bases and J 0 bases, with 6 bases left between them. This CDR3 is built from 14 residues. CDR3 region: CASSLSNSGNTIYF. DNA of the CDR3: TGCGCCAGCAGCTTATCGAACTCTGGAAACACCATATATTTT.

This clonotype was seen more than once but under ten times. V and J are TRBV4-1 and TRBJ2-1; TRBD2 might be the D (6 bases). This CDR3 spans 16 amino acids. Germline V gene lookup returns CDR1 MGHRA and CDR2 YSYEKL. The V end lost 3 bases, the J end lost 9 bases, and 21 bases lay between the germline ends. The CDR3 nucleotides are TGCGCCAGCAGCCAGGTGGAGACTAGTTTCTCTGGTGAGCAGTTCTTC. Protein: CASSQVETSFSGEQFF.

This chain connects TRBV2 to TRBJ2-5; D is perhaps TRBD1 (5 bases). The CDR3 spans 12 residues. The V gene lost 7 bases and the J gene lost 4 bases, with 10 bases spanning the gap. CDR1 is SNHLY and CDR2 is FYNNEI in the germline V gene. In DNA, the CDR3 is TGTGCCAGCAAGACAGTAGGAGAGACCCAGTACTTC. It is translated as CASKTVGETQYF.

This clonotype has only a few counts. J is TRBJ2-1 and V is TRBV7-3, with D possibly being TRBD1 or TRBD2 (6 bases each). Trimming left V 5 bases short and J 4 bases short, with 12 bases between. The CDR3 runs 14 residues. Germline V lookup: CDR1 SGHTA, CDR2 FQGTGA. This CDR3 is CASSPEGGYNEQFF. Here the CDR3 DNA reads TGTGCCAGCAGCCCCGAGGGGGGTTACAATGAGCAGTTCTTC.

The chain has TRBV5-1 and TRBJ2-3, with 9 bases that match TRBD2. Germline V CDR1 and CDR2: SGHRS, YFSETQ. The CDR3 runs 15 residues. The junction had 8 bases not matched to a gene; V was cut back by 7 bases and J by 2 bases. In nucleotides, the CDR3 is TGCGCCAGCTCCTCTAGCGGGACCTACACAGATACGCAGTATTTT. It encodes CASSSSGTYTDTQYF.

The table lists this clonotype with a few counts. The chain links TRBV20-1 to TRBJ2-4; weak D call: TRBD2 (6 bases). CDR1 and CDR2 (germline): DFQATT, SNEGSKA (reference sequence). The CDR3 has 13 amino acids. The ends were cut back, 5 bases at V and 0 bases at J, with 8 bases in the middle. DNA of the CDR3: TGCAGTGCTGGGGGACTAGCCAAAAACATTCAGTACTTC. It is translated as CSAGGLAKNIQYF.

This clonotype has at least ten counts. This rearrangement joins TRBV4-2 to TRBJ1-1; possible D gene TRBD1, 6 bases. CDR3 length equals 15 residues. Trimming pared 1 base from V and 8 bases from J, leaving 17 bases between. CDR1 and CDR2 (germline): LGHNA, YNFKEQ. The CDR3 region has the DNA TGTGCCAGCAGCCAAGGGATATCGGACAGCCAAGAAGCTTTCTTT. This translates into CASSQGISDSQEAFF.

This chain links TRBV7-2 with TRBJ1-5, with D hard to call. Germline CDR1 reads SGHTA; CDR2 reads FQGNSA. V was clipped by 1 base and J by 4 bases, with 5 bases between them. The CDR3 totals 13 residues. CDR3 nucleotides: TGTGCCAGCAGCTTAGAACAGAATCAGCCCCAGCATTTT. It codes for CASSLEQNQPQHF.

This clonotype has just a few counts. V usage is TRBV4-1 and J usage is TRBJ1-2, with TRBD1 as a possible D gene (5 bases). This CDR3 comprises 14 residues. Germline CDR1 is MGHRA and CDR2 is YSYEKL. Trimming took 1 base from V and 4 from J, leaving 10 bases between them. The CDR3 nucleotides read TGCGCCAGCAGCCAAGGTCGGGGACTCTATGGCTACACCTTC. As protein: CASSQGRGLYGYTF.

The chain joins TRBV24-1 to TRBJ2-3; TRBD2 aligns across 11 bases. The V gene's germline CDR1 is KGHDR and CDR2 SFDVKD. The V and J ends lost 5 bases and 2 bases, in that order; junction bases with no gene match: 2. The CDR3 spans 15 residues. CDR3 DNA: TGTGCCACCAGTGTTAGCGGGAGGGCCACAGATACGCAGTATTTT. This codes for CATSVSGRATDTQYF.

The gene calls are TRBV7-6 and TRBJ1-3, with no clear D. CDR1 is SGHVS and CDR2 is FNYEAQ in the germline V gene. The CDR3 sequence is 17 residues long. The ends were cut back, 1 base at V and 2 bases at J, with 15 bases in the middle. CDR3 loop: CASSLEGNFGTGNTIYF. The CDR3 DNA reads as TGTGCCAGCAGCTTAGAGGGAAACTTTGGGACTGGAAACACCATATATTTT.

The rearrangement joins TRBV12-3 or TRBV12-4 to TRBJ2-2; D ambiguous. This CDR3 has 11 residues. V lost 7 bases and J lost 5, with 5 bases in between. The CDR3 reads CASTKTGELFF. The CDR3 DNA reads as TGTGCCAGCACAAAGACCGGGGAGCTGTTTTTT.

This clonotype showed up just a few times. The J gene is TRBJ2-3, the V gene TRBV5-1, with D perhaps TRBD2 (5 bases). The CDR3 is 15 residues long. Looked up from germline, CDR1 is SGHRS and CDR2 is YFSETQ. V lost 0 bases, J lost 5 bases, and 13 bases lay in between. CDR3 protein: CASSLEGYAGDTQYF. Here the CDR3 DNA reads TGCGCCAGCAGCTTGGAAGGCTACGCGGGAGATACGCAGTATTTT.

This clonotype was seen at least ten times. The chain carries TRBV19 and TRBJ1-2, with TRBD1 matching 9 bases. This CDR3 has 14 residues. Germline CDR1 is LNHDA and CDR2 is SQIVND (reference sequence). Germline trimming cut 9 bases from V and 4 bases from J; bases unmatched to any gene: 9. The CDR3 sequence is CASVKDRGGYGYTF. In nucleotides, the CDR3 is TGTGCCAGCGTCAAGGACAGGGGAGGCTATGGCTACACCTTC.